These 10 T cell receptor beta chains were all obtained from the same sample, sequenced in a study of blood T cell repertoires in COVID-19. TCRdb's copy holds only in-frame clones and misses some; the assay was immunoSEQ multiplex PCR. The table lists 200,000 to 250,000 clones, 85% to 90% of them singletons. The sequenced material came from peripheral blood. These receptors originate from a man aged 18-30 years with active or convalescent COVID-19.

This chain uses TRBV6-5 with TRBJ1-2; 7 bases fit TRBD1. The CDR3 consists of 15 residues. CDR1 and CDR2 (germline): MNHEY, SVGAGI. With 7 bases clipped from V and 8 bases from J, the junction kept 16 bases outside the gene matches. The CDR3 DNA is TGTGCCAGCAAATCCCGAGAAACAGGGGTGCGCGGCTACACCTTC. Its protein product is CASKSRETGVRGYTF.

This chain connects TRBV27 to TRBJ1-2; 10 bases are shared with TRBD1. V gave up 6 bases and J gave up 6 bases; unmatched junction bases: 13. Germline CDR1 reads MNHEY; CDR2 reads SMNVEV (reference sequence). This CDR3 spans 16 amino acids. CDR3 sequence: CASSPMRTGGMDGYTF. The CDR3 coding sequence is TGTGCCAGCAGCCCGATGAGGACAGGGGGAATGGATGGCTACACCTTC.

The chain couples TRBV23-1 to TRBJ2-5, with TRBD2 matching 7 bases. TRBV23-1 is an ORF for which the function is uncertain. Trimming cost V 3 bases and J 5 bases; bases outside gene matches: 9. This CDR3 is 15 amino acids long. The CDR3, as DNA: TGCGCCAGCAGTCATCGGCGGGAGTTACGGGAGACCCAGTACTTC. It yields the protein CASSHRRELRETQYF.

V and J are TRBV18 and TRBJ1-6; 7 positions agree with TRBD1. Germline lookup yields CDR1 KGHSH and CDR2 LQKENI. The V gene end was trimmed by 3 bases and the J gene end by 9 bases; junction bases not matched to a gene: 11. The CDR3 loop spans 16 amino acids. CDR3 bases: TGTGCCAGCTCACCGGCGGGACAGTTCGAGGCTTCACCCCTCCACTTT. It translates to CASSPAGQFEASPLHF.

The rearrangement links TRBV27 to TRBJ1-5, with TRBD1 identical over 9 bases. Per germline, CDR1 MNHEY and CDR2 SMNVEV (reference sequence). The CDR3 runs to 15 residues. Unmatched junction bases numbered 8, after V lost 5 bases and J lost 6 bases. Here the CDR3 DNA reads TGTGCCAGCAGTATCACCGGACAGGGGAGTCAGCCCCAGCATTTT. Its translation: CASSITGQGSQPQHF.

This chain connects TRBV30 to TRBJ2-1; 9 positions agree with TRBD2. This CDR3 is 16 amino acids long. Per germline, CDR1 GTSNPN and CDR2 SVGIG (reference sequence). Trimming removed 5 bases from V and 0 bases from J; junction bases left unmatched: 8. The CDR3 coding sequence is TGTGCCTGGTCACCCCTTAGCGGGAGCTCCTACAATGAGCAGTTCTTC. Translation gives CAWSPLSGSSYNEQFF. The whole variable domain, filled in from reference TRBV30 and TRBJ2-1, reads SQTIHQWPATLVQPVGSPLSLECTVEGTSNPNLYWYRQAAGRGLQLLFYSVGIGQISSEVPQNLSASRPQDRQFILSSKKLLLSDSGFYLCAWSPLSGSSYNEQFFGPGTRLTVL.

The V call is TRBV18, the J call TRBJ2-1; TRBD2 might be the D (6 bases). The CDR3 is made up of 14 amino acids. CDR1 and CDR2 (germline): KGHSH, LQKENI. V was clipped by 2 bases and J by 9 bases, with 14 bases between them. This chain's CDR3 is CASSPTDAGREQFF. The CDR3 DNA reads as TGTGCCAGCTCACCAACAGATGCGGGGCGTGAGCAGTTCTTC.

The V call is TRBV2, the J call TRBJ1-1; tentatively, D is TRBD1 (6 bases). Trimming shortened V by 9 bases and J by 7 bases, and 18 bases separated the two germline ends. From germline, CDR1 is SNHLY and CDR2 FYNNEI. This CDR3 has 13 amino acids. The CDR3, as DNA: TGTGCCAGAACGACAGCCTCCAGGGGTGAAGCTTTCTTT. Translation gives CARTTASRGEAFF.

The gene calls are TRBV7-9 and TRBJ2-2; TRBD2 agrees at 14 bases. V shed 4 bases, J shed 0 bases, and the junction held 7 bases outside the gene matches. There are 19 residues in the CDR3. Germline V gives CDR1 SEHNR, CDR2 FQNEAQ (reference sequence). CDR3 protein: CASSSGTSGSGPNTGELFF. The CDR3 nucleotides read TGTGCCAGCAGCTCAGGGACTAGCGGGAGTGGACCGAACACCGGGGAGCTGTTTTTT.

The chain combines TRBV13 with TRBJ2-1; D uncertain. V lost 2 bases and J 3 bases, leaving 14 bases between the germline ends. The germline gives CDR1 PRHDT, CDR2 FYEKMQ (reference sequence). The CDR3 loop spans 16 amino acids. The CDR3 sequence is CASSLKTLLVYNEQFF. CDR3 bases: TGTGCCAGCAGCTTAAAAACCCTTCTAGTCTACAATGAGCAGTTCTTC.